The 16 T cell receptor beta chains given below trace back to one sample, sequenced in a study of monozygotic twins with cystic fibrosis. Generated by immunoSEQ multiplex PCR, the TCRdb table keeps only in-frame clones and is missing some. The data contain under 25,000 clones, less than 98% of them singletons. Sequencing used blood. The receptors were gathered from a girl between 5 and 17 years old with cystic fibrosis.

J is TRBJ2-7 and V is TRBV4-3; 9 bases are a match to TRBD2. CDR1 LGHNA and CDR2 YSLEER come from the germline V gene. The V gene end was trimmed by 4 bases and the J gene end by 1 base; junction bases not matched to a gene: 5. CDR3 length: 15 residues. The CDR3 sequence is CASSRAGGRSYEQYV. The CDR3 DNA sequence: TGCGCCAGCAGCCGAGCGGGAGGAAGGTCCTACGAGCAGTACGTC.

The chain links TRBV4-2 to TRBJ2-5; 11 bases line up with TRBD2. The better agreement between TRBJ2-7 and the DNA end casts doubt on the J call. The CDR3 is 16 residues long. The germline V gene has CDR1 LGHNA and CDR2 YNFKEQ. CDR3 residues: CASSRPTSGDIYEQYF. The CDR3 coding sequence is TGTGCCAGCAGCCGCCCGACTAGCGGGGACATCTACGAGCAGTACTTC.

J is TRBJ1-5 and V is TRBV27, with unresolved D. Germline V gives CDR1 MNHEY, CDR2 SMNVEV (reference sequence). Trimming cost V 2 bases and J 5 bases, with 16 bases left between them. The CDR3 runs to 16 residues. The CDR3 bases are TGTGCCAGCAGTTTAATTTCGGGCCGAAGGGATCAGCCCCAGCATTTT. This translates into CASSLISGRRDQPQHF.

The chain is built from TRBV7-8 and TRBJ2-1, with D hard to call. V was cut by 5 bases and J by 9 bases, with 14 bases left in between. This CDR3 contains 13 residues. Germline V gene data show CDR1 as SGHVS and CDR2 as FQNEAQ. CDR3: CASSTDRQREQFF. CDR3 nucleotide sequence: TGTGCCAGCAGCACAGATAGGCAGCGTGAGCAGTTCTTC.

This chain links TRBV27 with TRBJ2-5, with TRBD2 matching 7 bases. The CDR3 totals 16 residues. Germline V gene lookup returns CDR1 MNHEY and CDR2 SMNVEV (reference sequence). Germline trimming cut 1 base from V and 5 bases from J; bases unmatched to any gene: 10. The CDR3 bases are TGTGCCAGCAGTTTATTGGGGGAGGGCCCTCGGGAGACCCAGTACTTC. Translation: CASSLLGEGPRETQYF.

V gene TRBV6-5 combines with J gene TRBJ1-1; D gene uncertain. V was shortened by 4 bases and J by 2 bases, with 14 bases between the two germline ends. CDR3 length: 15 residues. CDR1 is MNHEY, CDR2 SVGAGI, per germline. The CDR3 is CASSFSGPTNTEAFF. DNA for the CDR3: TGTGCCAGCAGTTTTTCCGGGCCGACCAACACTGAAGCTTTCTTT.

The chain combines TRBV19 with TRBJ1-5; D perhaps matches TRBD1 (5 bases). CDR3 length: 16 amino acids. Trimming left V 1 base short and J 5 bases short, with 15 bases between. In germline, CDR1 is LNHDA, CDR2 SQIVND (reference sequence). CDR3 sequence: CASSIAGVRGDQPQHF. The CDR3 DNA is TGTGCCAGTAGTATAGCCGGGGTTAGGGGCGATCAGCCCCAGCATTTT.

The V and J genes are TRBV2 and TRBJ2-2; no reliable D call. The CDR3 sequence is 14 residues long. Germline V gene data show CDR1 as SNHLY and CDR2 as FYNNEI. Trimming left V 5 bases short and J 0 bases short, with 7 bases between. The chain's CDR3 is CASSLLSNTGELFF. CDR3 DNA: TGTGCCAGCAGTTTATTATCGAACACCGGGGAGCTGTTTTTT.

The rearrangement uses TRBV29-1 and TRBJ2-3; D possibly matches TRBD1 or TRBD2 (5 bases each). CDR3 size: 13 residues. Trimming took 7 bases from V and 2 from J, leaving 13 bases between them. Germline V gives CDR1 SQVTM, CDR2 ANQGSEA. Here the CDR3 reads CSAEGRLTDTQYF. The CDR3, as DNA: TGCAGCGCCGAGGGGAGACTCACAGATACGCAGTATTTT.

The V gene is TRBV11-2, the J gene TRBJ2-2; no clear D. Germline values: CDR1 SGHAT, CDR2 FQNNGV. CDR3 length equals 14 residues. With 4 bases removed from V and 9 bases from J, the gap between germline ends came to 15 bases. Here the CDR3 reads CASSSVKGRRELFF. The DNA for the CDR3 is TGTGCCAGCAGCTCGGTGAAAGGACGTAGGGAGCTGTTTTTT. Full variable domain (remainder filled in from reference TRBV11-2 and TRBJ2-2): EAGVAQSPRYKIIEKRQSVAFWCNPISGHATLYWYQQILGQGPKLLIQFQNNGVVDDSQLPKDRFSAERLKGVDSTLKIQPAKLEDSAVYLCASSSVKGRRELFFGEGSRLTVL.

J is TRBJ2-7 and V is TRBV5-4; D is unclear. Germline loops: CDR1 SGHNT, CDR2 YYREEE (reference sequence). The CDR3 is made up of 13 amino acids. V lost 4 bases and J lost 0, with 8 bases in between. As DNA, the CDR3 is TGTGCCAGCAGCACCTCGAGCTCCTACGAGCAGTACTTC. It specifies CASSTSSSYEQYF. The full variable domain, with the rest looked up from reference TRBV5-4 and TRBJ2-7, is ETGVTQSPTHLIKTRGQQVTLRCSSQSGHNTVSWYQQALGQGPQFIFQYYREEENGRGNFPPRFSGLQFPNYSSELNVNALELDDSALYLCASSTSSSYEQYFGPGTRLTVT.

The chain combines TRBV4-3 with TRBJ1-1; D is undetermined. V was trimmed by 4 bases and J by 1 base, leaving 13 bases between them. Germline CDR1 is LGHNA and CDR2 is YSLEER. CDR3 length equals 15 residues. The CDR3, as DNA: TGCGCCAGCAGCCCTATTCTGGACGGGAACACTGAAGCTTTCTTT. It encodes CASSPILDGNTEAFF.

The chain carries TRBV6-5 and TRBJ2-1; weak D call: TRBD2 (6 bases). CDR3 length equals 15 residues. V gave up 5 bases and J gave up 2 bases, with 13 bases separating them. Germline assignment: CDR1 MNHEY and CDR2 SVGAGI. CDR3 DNA sequence: TGTGCCAGCAGTGCCAGCGGGCTCACCTACAATGAGCAGTTCTTC. It translates to CASSASGLTYNEQFF.

The rearrangement joins TRBV4-3 to TRBJ2-3; D gene ambiguous. CDR3 length equals 15 residues. V gave up 1 base and J gave up 1 base, with 9 bases separating them. From germline, CDR1 is LGHNA and CDR2 YSLEER. The CDR3 DNA is TGCGCCAGCAGCCAAGTTTTGTCGGGCACAGATACGCAGTATTTT. Amino acid sequence: CASSQVLSGTDTQYF.

The rearrangement links TRBV4-3 to TRBJ2-7; either TRBD1 or TRBD2 may fit D (5 bases each). V dropped 1 base and J dropped 7 bases, with 14 bases sitting between them. This CDR3 spans 14 amino acids. CDR1 is LGHNA and CDR2 is YSLEER in the germline V gene. CDR3 region: CASSQVDRGWEQYF. CDR3 sequence (DNA): TGCGCCAGCAGCCAAGTGGACCGGGGCTGGGAGCAGTACTTC.

The CDR3 DNA reads as TGTGCCAGCACCCAAGGAAAACTAGCTTATTACGAGCAGTACTTC. It codes for CASTQGKLAYYEQYF. This rearrangement joins TRBV5-6 to TRBJ2-7; possible D gene TRBD2, 6 bases. V gave up 6 bases and J gave up 4 bases, with 20 bases separating them. The length of the CDR3 is 15 residues. The V gene's germline CDR1 is SGHDT and CDR2 YYEEEE.